These T cell receptor beta chains were read from a single sample in a study of siplizumab effects on memory and regulatory T cells. Clones were sequenced by immunoSEQ multiplex PCR, and TCRdb holds only the in-frame ones, with some missing. The profile shows approximately 100,000 clones, around 92% of them singletons. Material for sequencing was Tregs sorted from blood. The receptors were sampled from a human donor in good health. Each CDR3 is given with its conserved first and last residue. A D gene is named only where the DNA matches it firmly. The size field is filled for only some rows; it gives once, few, many or a size class.

D: TRBD2; V: TRBV5-8; size: NA; J: TRBJ2-1; CDR3: CASSSMGLATSRQFF; DNA: TGTGCCAGCAGCTCTATGGGACTAGCTACCTCACGGCAGTTCTTC
D: NA; V: TRBV6-1; size: NA; J: TRBJ1-5; CDR3: CASSGLSSGNQPQHF; DNA: TGTGCCAGCAGCGGACTCTCCAGTGGCAATCAGCCCCAGCATTTT
D: TRBD1; V: TRBV29-1; size: NA; J: TRBJ1-4; CDR3: CSVDRGLANEKLFF; DNA: TGCAGCGTTGATAGGGGGCTGGCTAATGAAAAACTGTTTTTT
D: TRBD2; V: TRBV4-2; size: once; J: TRBJ2-1; CDR3: CASSLVAGGRSYNEQFF; DNA: TGTGCCAGCAGCCTTGTTGCGGGGGGCCGCTCCTACAATGAGCAGTTCTTC
D: NA; V: TRBV6-5; size: NA; J: TRBJ2-3; CDR3: CASRKGSTDTQYF; DNA: TGTGCCAGTAGAAAGGGTAGTACAGATACGCAGTATTTT
D: NA; V: TRBV29-1; size: NA; J: TRBJ2-2; CDR3: CSVGRNTGELFF; DNA: TGCAGCGTTGGAAGAAACACCGGGGAGCTGTTTTTT
D: NA; V: TRBV6-6; size: NA; J: TRBJ1-1; CDR3: CASSIMNTEAFF; DNA: TGTGCCAGCAGCATCATGAACACTGAAGCTTTCTTT
D: TRBD2; V: TRBV5-6; size: NA; J: TRBJ2-7; CDR3: CASSLTLAGVSEQYF; DNA: TGTGCCAGCAGCTTGACACTAGCGGGAGTCTCCGAGCAGTACTTC
D: TRBD1; V: TRBV29-1; size: NA; J: TRBJ1-1; CDR3: CSVRTGGDTEAFF; DNA: TGCAGCGTTCGGACAGGCGGGGACACTGAAGCTTTCTTT
D: NA; V: TRBV6-5; size: NA; J: TRBJ2-7; CDR3: CASSFFSVGAREQYF; DNA: TGTGCCAGCAGTTTTTTTTCGGTGGGGGCGAGGGAGCAGTACTTC
D: NA; V: TRBV27; size: NA; J: TRBJ1-2; CDR3: CASSLGVNYGYTF; DNA: TGTGCCAGCAGTTTAGGGGTTAACTATGGCTACACCTTC
D: NA; V: TRBV4-1; size: NA; J: TRBJ1-6; CDR3: CASSPLPGRSSYNSPLHF; DNA: TGCGCCAGCAGCCCCTTACCGGGACGGAGCTCCTATAATTCACCCCTCCACTTT
D: NA; V: TRBV6-5; size: NA; J: TRBJ2-6; CDR3: CASSFEGSGANVLTF; DNA: TGTGCCAGCAGTTTTGAGGGCTCTGGGGCCAACGTCCTGACTTTC
D: NA; V: TRBV6-5; size: NA; J: TRBJ2-1; CDR3: CASSYSPRGGDSEQFF; DNA: TGTGCCAGCAGTTACTCCCCCCGGGGCGGGGACAGTGAGCAGTTCTTC
D: TRBD1; V: TRBV5-1; size: NA; J: TRBJ2-7; CDR3: CASSTGQGRYEQYF; DNA: TGCGCCAGCAGCACAGGACAGGGGAGGTACGAGCAGTACTTC
D: NA; V: TRBV9; size: NA; J: TRBJ2-1; CDR3: CASSVQTGGNEQFF; DNA: TGTGCCAGCAGCGTCCAGACTGGGGGGAATGAGCAGTTCTTC
D: TRBD1; V: TRBV2; size: NA; J: TRBJ1-1; CDR3: CASRRQGVFEAFF; DNA: TGTGCCAGCAGGCGACAGGGGGTGTTCGAAGCTTTCTTT
D: NA; V: TRBV6-6; size: NA; J: TRBJ2-7; CDR3: CASSYGQAGNEQYF; DNA: TGTGCCAGCAGTTACGGGCAGGCCGGGAACGAGCAGTACTTC
D: NA; V: TRBV27; size: few; J: TRBJ1-6; CDR3: CASTPLTRSTSNSPLHF; DNA: TGTGCCAGCACCCCGTTGACAAGAAGCACTTCAAATTCACCCCTCCACTTT
D: NA; V: TRBV9; size: NA; J: TRBJ2-1; CDR3: CASSTQGWGDNEQFF; DNA: TGTGCCAGCAGCACCCAAGGTTGGGGGGACAATGAGCAGTTCTTC
D: NA; V: TRBV6-5; size: NA; J: TRBJ1-2; CDR3: CASGPGRLNYGYTF; DNA: TGTGCCTCCGGCCCGGGGCGCCTTAACTATGGCTACACCTTC
D: TRBD1; V: TRBV6-5; size: NA; J: TRBJ1-2; CDR3: CASSWTGGYGYTF; DNA: TGTGCCAGCAGTTGGACAGGGGGCTATGGCTACACCTTC
D: TRBD2; V: TRBV9; size: few; J: TRBJ2-3; CDR3: CASSVDGGGRADTQYF; DNA: TGTGCCAGCAGCGTAGACGGGGGGGGCCGAGCAGATACGCAGTATTTT
D: NA; V: TRBV29-1; size: NA; J: TRBJ2-5; CDR3: CSAPGTGYTSGEETQYF; DNA: TGCAGCGCCCCTGGGACAGGGTATACTAGCGGGGAAGAGACCCAGTACTTC
D: TRBD1; V: TRBV18; size: NA; J: TRBJ2-7; CDR3: CASSPGTASYEQYF; DNA: TGTGCCAGCTCACCAGGGACAGCGTCCTACGAGCAGTACTTC
D: NA; V: TRBV19; size: NA; J: TRBJ2-5; CDR3: CASSIDTWETQYF; DNA: TGTGCCAGTAGTATAGACACTTGGGAGACCCAGTACTTC
D: TRBD1; V: TRBV6-5; size: NA; J: TRBJ2-1; CDR3: CASSYSSRGRTDEQFF; DNA: TGTGCCAGCAGTTACTCATCCAGGGGGCGCACAGATGAGCAGTTCTTC
D: TRBD1; V: TRBV19; size: NA; J: TRBJ2-3; CDR3: CASRSRGTGAKSDTQYF; DNA: TGTGCCAGTAGGTCTCGCGGGACAGGGGCGAAGTCAGATACGCAGTATTTT
D: NA; V: TRBV15; size: NA; J: TRBJ2-2; CDR3: CATSRDLDNSNTGELFF; DNA: TGTGCCACCAGCAGAGATCTGGATAACTCGAACACCGGGGAGCTGTTTTTT
D: NA; V: TRBV6-5; size: NA; J: TRBJ1-1; CDR3: CASSSNPGLRPEAFF; DNA: TGTGCCAGCAGTTCAAACCCAGGGTTACGCCCTGAAGCTTTCTTT
D: NA; V: TRBV18; size: NA; J: TRBJ2-3; CDR3: CASSPHPPPDTQYF; DNA: TGTGCCAGCTCACCACATCCCCCGCCAGATACGCAGTATTTT
D: NA; V: TRBV7-9; size: NA; J: TRBJ2-7; CDR3: CASSTQGAPSYEQYF; DNA: TGTGCCAGCAGCACTCAGGGAGCTCCGTCCTACGAGCAGTACTTC
D: TRBD1; V: TRBV5-1; size: NA; J: TRBJ1-1; CDR3: CASSARDRDFEAFF; DNA: TGCGCCAGCAGCGCCCGGGACAGGGATTTTGAAGCTTTCTTT